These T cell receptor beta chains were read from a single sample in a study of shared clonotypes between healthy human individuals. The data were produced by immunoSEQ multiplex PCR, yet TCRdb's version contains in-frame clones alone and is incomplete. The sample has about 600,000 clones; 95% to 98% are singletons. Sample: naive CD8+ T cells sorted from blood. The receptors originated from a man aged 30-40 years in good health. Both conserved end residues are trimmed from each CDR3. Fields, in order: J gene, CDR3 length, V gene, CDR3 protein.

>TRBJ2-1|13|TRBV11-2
ASRRGTSSYNEQF
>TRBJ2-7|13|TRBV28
ASRWEAGDGYEQY
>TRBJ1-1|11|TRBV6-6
ASTVALGTEAF
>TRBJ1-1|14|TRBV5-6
ASSLPGQGENTEAF
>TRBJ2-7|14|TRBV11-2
ASSFDRVAGDHEQY
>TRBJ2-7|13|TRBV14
ASSQGSSGGYEQY
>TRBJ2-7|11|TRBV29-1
SVKTSGSYEQY
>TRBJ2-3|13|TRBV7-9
ASSLSPGAPDTQY
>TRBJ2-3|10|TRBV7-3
ASSLGPRSQY
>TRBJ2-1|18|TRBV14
ASSQVSAVYPGHSYNEQF
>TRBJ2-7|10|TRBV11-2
ASSARGYEQY
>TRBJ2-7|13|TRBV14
ASSQPLAGGYEQY
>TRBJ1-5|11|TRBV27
ASSYGKDQPQH
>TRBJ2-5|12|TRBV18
ASSPTEYQETQY
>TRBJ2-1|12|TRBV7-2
ASSPSGNGNEQF
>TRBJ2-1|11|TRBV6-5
ASSPTGGDEQF
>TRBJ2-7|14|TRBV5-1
ASSPPRLGDHYEQY
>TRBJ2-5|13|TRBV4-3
ASSQDRGDQETQY
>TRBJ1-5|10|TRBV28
ASSLGGAPQH
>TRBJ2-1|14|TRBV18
ASSPQRTSVYNEQF
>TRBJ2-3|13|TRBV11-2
ASSPMKPSTDTQY
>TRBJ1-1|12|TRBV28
ASSAQTGVTEAF
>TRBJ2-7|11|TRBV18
ASSPPRSYEQY
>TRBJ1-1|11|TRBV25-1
ASSEHLNTEAF
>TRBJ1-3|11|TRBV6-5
ASSSDIGNTIY
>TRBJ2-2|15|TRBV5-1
ASSSPGLAANTGELF